The clone carrying this T cell receptor (beta chain) was picked up one time. The data were obtained in a study of T cell changes during pregnancy in multiple sclerosis. Clones were read by immunoSEQ multiplex PCR, and TCRdb kept only the in-frame ones, dropping some. This sample has roughly 60,000 clones, with 93% found just once. V lost 5 bases, J lost 6 bases, and 13 bases lay in between. The CDR3 is 13 residues long. Germline CDR1 reads GTSNPN; CDR2 reads SVGIG (reference sequence). The TCR comes from a female donor with multiple sclerosis, enrolled in a pregnancy study. The gene calls are TRBV30 and TRBJ1-4, with D possibly TRBD1 on 6 matching bases. The sequencing here drew on CD4+ T cells from peripheral blood mononuclear cells, taken before pregnancy. CDR3: CAWARGGDEKLFF. CDR3 sequence (DNA): TGTGCCTGGGCTAGAGGGGGAGATGAAAAACTGTTTTTT.